This T cell receptor (beta chain) appears in the sequencing data of a study of T cells after yellow fever vaccination. Study conclusions and caveats: Reappearance after the booster was observed for most primary-vaccination clones (roughly 96% CD4, about 86% CD8).

The V gene lost 4 bases and the J gene lost 8 bases, with 19 bases spanning the gap. Germline values: CDR1 SGHRS, CDR2 YFSETQ. The CDR3 consists of 15 residues. TCRdb re-derived calls from the 5' RACE reads in MiXCR, one entry per CDR3 protein. The data show around 310,000 distinct CDR3 sequences, 8.7% seen once. In this sample, this clonotype turned up many times. Its antigen is currently unknown. The clonotype comes from a man younger than 30 who received the YFV17D yellow fever vaccine. This sample comprised PBMCs, obtained on the day of the first yellow fever vaccination. The chain couples TRBV5-1 to TRBJ2-1, with D unresolved. CDR3 DNA: TGCGCCAGCAGCGTCCGGACCCGACGAGGCTATGAGCAGTTCTTC. Protein sequence: CASSVRTRRGYEQFF.